This T cell receptor (beta chain) was retrieved from a study of cytomegalovirus exposure and HLA in healthy donors. CDR3 length equals 16 residues. Germline V lookup: CDR1 SGHVS, CDR2 FQNEAQ. V was clipped by 5 bases and J by 0 bases, with 14 bases between them. The PCR made use of 60 Vbeta and 13 Jbeta primers. Sequencing used immunoSEQ multiplex PCR; TCRdb keeps in-frame clones, though not all of them. In all, the sample yields approximately 100,000 clones. To note about this clone: Its specificity is unknown.

Notes on the study in general: An observed cluster of highly shared sequence variants was recorded as a likely sequencing artifact. The study flagged some 180 TCR beta chains as cytomegalovirus-associated. TCR beta sequences reportedly predicted most subjects' HLA-A and HLA-B alleles accurately.

The J gene is TRBJ2-1, the V gene TRBV7-8, with D perhaps matching TRBD2 (5 bases). Sequences were obtained from PBMCs. The sequence was collected from a man aged 45-65 years in good health and CMV-seronegative. CDR3 in amino acids: CASSITRMSSYNEQFF. The CDR3 region has the DNA TGTGCCAGCAGCATCACTAGGATGAGCTCCTACAATGAGCAGTTCTTC.